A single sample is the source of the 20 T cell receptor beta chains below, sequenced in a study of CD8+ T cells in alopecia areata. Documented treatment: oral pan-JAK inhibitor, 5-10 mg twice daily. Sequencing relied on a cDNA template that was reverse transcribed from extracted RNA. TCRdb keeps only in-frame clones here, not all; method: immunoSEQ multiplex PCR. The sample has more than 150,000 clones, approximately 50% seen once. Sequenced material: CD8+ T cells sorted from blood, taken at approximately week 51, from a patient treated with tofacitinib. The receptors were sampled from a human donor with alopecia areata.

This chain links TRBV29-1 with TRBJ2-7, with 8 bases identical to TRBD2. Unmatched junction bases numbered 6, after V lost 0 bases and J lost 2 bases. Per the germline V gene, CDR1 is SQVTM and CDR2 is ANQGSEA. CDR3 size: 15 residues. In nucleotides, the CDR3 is TGCAGCGTTGAAGAGGATCGGGGGGGGACCTACGAGCAGTACTTC. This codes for CSVEEDRGGTYEQYF.

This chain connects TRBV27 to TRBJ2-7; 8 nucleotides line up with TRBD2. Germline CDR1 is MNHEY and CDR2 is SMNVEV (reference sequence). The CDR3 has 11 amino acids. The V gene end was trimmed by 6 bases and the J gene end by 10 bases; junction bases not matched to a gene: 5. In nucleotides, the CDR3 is TGTGCCAGCAGGGTTGGACTAGCTCAGTACTTC. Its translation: CASRVGLAQYF.

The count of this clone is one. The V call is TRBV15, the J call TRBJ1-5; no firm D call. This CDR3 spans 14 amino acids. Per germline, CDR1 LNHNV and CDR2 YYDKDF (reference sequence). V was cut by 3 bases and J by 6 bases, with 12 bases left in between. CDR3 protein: CATSSPEGPQPQHF. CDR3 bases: TGTGCCACCAGCAGCCCCGAGGGTCCTCAGCCCCAGCATTTT.

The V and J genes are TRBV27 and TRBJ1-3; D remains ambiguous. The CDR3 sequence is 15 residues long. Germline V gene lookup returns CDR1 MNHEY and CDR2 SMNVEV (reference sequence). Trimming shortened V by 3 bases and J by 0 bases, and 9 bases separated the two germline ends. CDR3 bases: TGTGCCAGCAGTTTGACGGGCCTCTCTGGAAACACCATATATTTT. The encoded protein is CASSLTGLSGNTIYF.

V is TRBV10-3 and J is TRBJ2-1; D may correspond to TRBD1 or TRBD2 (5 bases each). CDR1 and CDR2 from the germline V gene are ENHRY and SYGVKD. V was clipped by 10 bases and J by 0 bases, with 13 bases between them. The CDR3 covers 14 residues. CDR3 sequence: CATAGTSSYNEQFF. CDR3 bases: TGTGCCACCGCCGGGACCAGCTCCTACAATGAGCAGTTCTTC.

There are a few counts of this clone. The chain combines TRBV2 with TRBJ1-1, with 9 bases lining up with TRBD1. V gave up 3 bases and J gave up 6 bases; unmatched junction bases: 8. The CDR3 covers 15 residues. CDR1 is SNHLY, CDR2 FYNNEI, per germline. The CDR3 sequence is CASSDSLQGAAEAFF. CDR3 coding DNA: TGTGCCAGCAGTGACTCCTTACAGGGGGCGGCTGAAGCTTTCTTT.

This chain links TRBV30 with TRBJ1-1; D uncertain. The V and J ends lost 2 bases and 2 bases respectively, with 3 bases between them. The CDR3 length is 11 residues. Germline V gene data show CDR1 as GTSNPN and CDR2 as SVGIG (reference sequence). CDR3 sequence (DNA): TGTGCCTGGAGTCACAACACTGAAGCTTTCTTT. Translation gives CAWSHNTEAFF.

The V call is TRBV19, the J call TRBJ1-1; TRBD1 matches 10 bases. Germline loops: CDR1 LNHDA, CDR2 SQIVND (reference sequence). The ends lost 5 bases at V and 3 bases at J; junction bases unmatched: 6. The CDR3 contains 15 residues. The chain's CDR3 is CASSVTGTGDTEAFF. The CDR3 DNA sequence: TGTGCCAGTAGTGTAACCGGGACAGGGGACACTGAAGCTTTCTTT.

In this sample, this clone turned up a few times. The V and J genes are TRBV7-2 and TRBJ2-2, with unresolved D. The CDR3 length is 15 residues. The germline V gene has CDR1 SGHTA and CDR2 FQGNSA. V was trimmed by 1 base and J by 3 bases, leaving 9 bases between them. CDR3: CASSLVGKHTGELFF. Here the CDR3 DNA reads TGTGCCAGCAGCTTAGTAGGGAAGCACACCGGGGAGCTGTTTTTT. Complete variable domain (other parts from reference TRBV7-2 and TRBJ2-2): GAGVSQSPSNKVTEKGKDVELRCDPISGHTALYWYRQSLGQGLEFLIYFQGNSAPDKSGLPSDRFSAERTGGSVSTLTIQRTQQEDSAVYLCASSLVGKHTGELFFGEGSRLTVL.

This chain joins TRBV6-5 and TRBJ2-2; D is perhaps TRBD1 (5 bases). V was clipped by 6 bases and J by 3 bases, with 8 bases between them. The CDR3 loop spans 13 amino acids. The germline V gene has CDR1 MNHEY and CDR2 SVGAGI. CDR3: CASRGQDTGELFF. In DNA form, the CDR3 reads TGTGCCAGCAGGGGGCAGGACACCGGGGAGCTGTTTTTT.

The CDR3 sequence is CSVVRRGHEQYF. For the CDR3, the DNA is TGCAGCGTTGTGAGGCGGGGCCACGAGCAGTACTTC. The J gene is TRBJ2-7, the V gene TRBV29-1; TRBD2 is a possible D gene (6 bases). There are 12 residues in the CDR3. Trimming left V 4 bases short and J 5 bases short, with 12 bases between. Germline V lookup: CDR1 SQVTM, CDR2 ANQGSEA.

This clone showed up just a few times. CDR3: CASSLVSSPNTEAFF. CDR3 nucleotides: TGTGCCAGCAGCTTAGTTTCATCGCCGAACACTGAAGCTTTCTTT. V and J are TRBV7-8 and TRBJ1-1, with no clear D. CDR1 is SGHVS, CDR2 FQNEAQ, per germline. The CDR3 extends over 15 amino acids. V was pared by 1 base and J by 1 base, with 10 bases between.

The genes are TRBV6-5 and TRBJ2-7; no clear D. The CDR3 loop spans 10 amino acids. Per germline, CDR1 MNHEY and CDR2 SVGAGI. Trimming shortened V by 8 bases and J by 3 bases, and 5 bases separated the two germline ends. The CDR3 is CASGIYEQYF. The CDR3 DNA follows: TGTGCCAGCGGGATCTACGAGCAGTACTTC.

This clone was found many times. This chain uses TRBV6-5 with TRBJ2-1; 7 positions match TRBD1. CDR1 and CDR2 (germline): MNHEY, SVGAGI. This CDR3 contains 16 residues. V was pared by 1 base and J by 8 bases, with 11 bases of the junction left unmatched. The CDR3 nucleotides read TGTGCCAGCAGTTACTGTACACCACAGGGGACGGATGAGCAGTTCTTC. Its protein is CASSYCTPQGTDEQFF.

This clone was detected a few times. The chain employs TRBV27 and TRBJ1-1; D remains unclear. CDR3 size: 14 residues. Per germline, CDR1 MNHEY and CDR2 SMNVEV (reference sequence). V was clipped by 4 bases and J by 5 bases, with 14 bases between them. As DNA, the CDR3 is TGTGCCAGCAGTTCCCAACTTAGGACTACTGAAGCTTTCTTT. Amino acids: CASSSQLRTTEAFF.

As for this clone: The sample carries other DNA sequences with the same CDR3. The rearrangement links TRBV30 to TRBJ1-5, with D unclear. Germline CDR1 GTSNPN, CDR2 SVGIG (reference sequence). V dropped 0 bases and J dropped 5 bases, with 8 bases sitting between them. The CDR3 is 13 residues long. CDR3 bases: TGTGCCTGGAGTGTACTGGGTGATCAGCCCCAGCATTTT. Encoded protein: CAWSVLGDQPQHF.

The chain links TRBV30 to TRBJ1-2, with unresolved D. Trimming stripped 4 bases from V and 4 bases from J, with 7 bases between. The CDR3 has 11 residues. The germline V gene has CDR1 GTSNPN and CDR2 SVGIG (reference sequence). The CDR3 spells CAWTVGYGYTF. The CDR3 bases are TGTGCCTGGACCGTTGGCTATGGCTACACCTTC.

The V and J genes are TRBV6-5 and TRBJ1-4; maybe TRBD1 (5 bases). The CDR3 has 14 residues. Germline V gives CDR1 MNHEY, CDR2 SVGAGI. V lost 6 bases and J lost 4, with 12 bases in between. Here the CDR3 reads CASSNGGVNEKLFF. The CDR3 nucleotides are TGTGCCAGCAGCAACGGAGGGGTTAATGAAAAACTGTTTTTT.

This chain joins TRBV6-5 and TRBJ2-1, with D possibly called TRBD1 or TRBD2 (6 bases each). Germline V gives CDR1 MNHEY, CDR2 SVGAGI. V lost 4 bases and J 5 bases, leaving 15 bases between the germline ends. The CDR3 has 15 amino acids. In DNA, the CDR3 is TGTGCCAGCAGTTTCATTTATCGGGGGCACAATGAGCAGTTCTTC. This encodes CASSFIYRGHNEQFF.

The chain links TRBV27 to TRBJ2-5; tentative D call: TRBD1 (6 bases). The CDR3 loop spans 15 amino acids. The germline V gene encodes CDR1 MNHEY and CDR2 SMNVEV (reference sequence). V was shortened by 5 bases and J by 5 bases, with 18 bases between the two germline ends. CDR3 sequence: CASSPLRGMGETQYF. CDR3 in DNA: TGTGCCAGCAGTCCCCTTAGGGGGATGGGGGAGACCCAGTACTTC.